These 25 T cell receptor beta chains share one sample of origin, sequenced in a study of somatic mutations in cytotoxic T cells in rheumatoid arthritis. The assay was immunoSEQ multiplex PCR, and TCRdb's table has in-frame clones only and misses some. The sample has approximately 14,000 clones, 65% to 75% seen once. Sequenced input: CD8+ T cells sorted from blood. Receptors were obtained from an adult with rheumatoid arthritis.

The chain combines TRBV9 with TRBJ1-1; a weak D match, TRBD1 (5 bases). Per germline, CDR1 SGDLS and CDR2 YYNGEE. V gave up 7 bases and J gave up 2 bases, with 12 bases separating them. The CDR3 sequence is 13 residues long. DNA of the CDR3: TGTGCCAGCGCAGAAGGGGCCAACACTGAAGCTTTCTTT. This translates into CASAEGANTEAFF.

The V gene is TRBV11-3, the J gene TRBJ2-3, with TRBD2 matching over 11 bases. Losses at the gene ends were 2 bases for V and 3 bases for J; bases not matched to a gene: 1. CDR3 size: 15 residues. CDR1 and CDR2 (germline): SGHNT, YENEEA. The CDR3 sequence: CASSLLAGGTDTQYF. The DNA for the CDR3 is TGTGCCAGCAGCTTACTAGCGGGGGGTACAGATACGCAGTATTTT.

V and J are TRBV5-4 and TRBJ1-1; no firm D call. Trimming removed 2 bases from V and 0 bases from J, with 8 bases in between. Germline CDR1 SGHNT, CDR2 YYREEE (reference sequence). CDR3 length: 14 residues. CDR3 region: CASSFSVVNTEAFF. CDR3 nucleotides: TGTGCCAGCAGCTTTTCCGTCGTGAACACTGAAGCTTTCTTT.

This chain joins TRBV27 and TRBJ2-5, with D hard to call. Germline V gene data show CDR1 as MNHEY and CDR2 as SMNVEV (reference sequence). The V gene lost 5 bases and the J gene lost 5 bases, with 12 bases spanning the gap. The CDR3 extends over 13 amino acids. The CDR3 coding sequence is TGTGCCAGCAGTCCCCGCCCCGGGGAGACCCAGTACTTC. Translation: CASSPRPGETQYF.

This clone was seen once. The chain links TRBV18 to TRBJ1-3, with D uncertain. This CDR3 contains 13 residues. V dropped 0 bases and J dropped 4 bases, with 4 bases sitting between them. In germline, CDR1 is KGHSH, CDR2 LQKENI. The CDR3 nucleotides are TGTGCCAGCTCACCACCCGAGGGAAACACCATATATTTT. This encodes CASSPPEGNTIYF.

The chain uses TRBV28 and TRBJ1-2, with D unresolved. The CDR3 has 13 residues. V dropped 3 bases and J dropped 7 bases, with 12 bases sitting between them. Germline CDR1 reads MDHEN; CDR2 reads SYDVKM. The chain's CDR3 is CASSLRGSLGYTF. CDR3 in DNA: TGTGCCAGCAGTTTGCGGGGATCCCTTGGCTACACCTTC.

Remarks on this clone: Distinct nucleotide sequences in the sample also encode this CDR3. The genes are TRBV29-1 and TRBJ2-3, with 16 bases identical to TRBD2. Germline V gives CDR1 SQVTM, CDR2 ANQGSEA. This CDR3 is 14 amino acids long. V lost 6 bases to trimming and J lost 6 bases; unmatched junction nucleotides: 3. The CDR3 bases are TGCAGCGTGGGACTAGCGGGGGGGCGGGATACGCAGTATTTT. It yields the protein CSVGLAGGRDTQYF.

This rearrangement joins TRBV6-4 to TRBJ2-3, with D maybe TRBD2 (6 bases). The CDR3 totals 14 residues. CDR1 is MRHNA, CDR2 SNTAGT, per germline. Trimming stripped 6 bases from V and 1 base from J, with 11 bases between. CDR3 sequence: CASSATGGTDTQYF. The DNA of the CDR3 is TGTGCCAGCAGCGCGACGGGGGGCACAGATACGCAGTATTTT.

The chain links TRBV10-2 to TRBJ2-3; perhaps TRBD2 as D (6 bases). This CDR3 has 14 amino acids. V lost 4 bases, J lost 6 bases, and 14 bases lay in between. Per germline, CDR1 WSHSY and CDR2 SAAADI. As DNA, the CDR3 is TGCGCCAGCAGTGCCGGGGGACCACAGGATACGCAGTATTTT. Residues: CASSAGGPQDTQYF.

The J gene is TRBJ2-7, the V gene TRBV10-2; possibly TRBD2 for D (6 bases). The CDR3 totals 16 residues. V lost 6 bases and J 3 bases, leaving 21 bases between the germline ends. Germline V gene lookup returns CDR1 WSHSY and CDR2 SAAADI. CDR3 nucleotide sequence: TGCGCCAGCAGGATGGAAGGGGCGGGGCCGATCTACGAGCAGTACTTC. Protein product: CASRMEGAGPIYEQYF.

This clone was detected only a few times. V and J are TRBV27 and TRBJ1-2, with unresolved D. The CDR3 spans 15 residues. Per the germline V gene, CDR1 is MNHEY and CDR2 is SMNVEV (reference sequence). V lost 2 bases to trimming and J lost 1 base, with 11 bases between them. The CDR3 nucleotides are TGTGCCAGCAGTTTAAGGGCCGCTCATAACTATGGCTACACCTTC. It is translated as CASSLRAAHNYGYTF.

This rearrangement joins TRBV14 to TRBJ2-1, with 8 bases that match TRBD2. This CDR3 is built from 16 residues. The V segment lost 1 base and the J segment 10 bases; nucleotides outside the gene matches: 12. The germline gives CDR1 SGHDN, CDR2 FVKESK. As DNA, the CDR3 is TGTGCCAGCAGCCAAGTCAAACTAGCGGTGGGGGGAGAGCAGTTCTTC. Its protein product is CASSQVKLAVGGEQFF. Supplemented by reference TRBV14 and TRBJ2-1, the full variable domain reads EAGVTQFPSHSVIEKGQTVTLRCDPISGHDNLYWYRRVMGKEIKFLLHFVKESKQDESGMPNNRFLAERTGGTYSTLKVQPAELEDSGVYFCASSQVKLAVGGEQFFGPGTRLTVL.

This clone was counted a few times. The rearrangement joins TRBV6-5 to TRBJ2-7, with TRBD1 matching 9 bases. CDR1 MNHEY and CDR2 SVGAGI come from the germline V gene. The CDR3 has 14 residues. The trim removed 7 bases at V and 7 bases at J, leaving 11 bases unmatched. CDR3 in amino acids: CASTPGQGLREQYF. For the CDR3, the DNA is TGTGCCAGCACCCCGGGACAGGGTCTCAGGGAGCAGTACTTC.

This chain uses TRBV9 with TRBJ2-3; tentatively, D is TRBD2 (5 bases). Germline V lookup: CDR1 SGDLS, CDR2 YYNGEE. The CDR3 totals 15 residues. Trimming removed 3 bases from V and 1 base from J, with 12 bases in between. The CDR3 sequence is CASSATVEGTDTQYF. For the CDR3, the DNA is TGTGCCAGCAGCGCTACAGTGGAGGGCACAGATACGCAGTATTTT.

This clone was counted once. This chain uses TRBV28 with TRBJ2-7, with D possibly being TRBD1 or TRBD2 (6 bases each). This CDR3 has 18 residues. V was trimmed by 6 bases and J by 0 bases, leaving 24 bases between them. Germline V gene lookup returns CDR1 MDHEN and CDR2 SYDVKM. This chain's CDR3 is CASSPDRLDRNDSYEQYF. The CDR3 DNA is TGTGCCAGCAGCCCGGACAGACTAGACCGAAACGACTCCTACGAGCAGTACTTC.

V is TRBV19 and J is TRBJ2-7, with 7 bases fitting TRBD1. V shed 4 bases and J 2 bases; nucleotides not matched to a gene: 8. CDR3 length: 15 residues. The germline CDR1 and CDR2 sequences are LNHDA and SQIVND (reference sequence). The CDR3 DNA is TGTGCCAGTAGTACAACCCCCACAGGGGCCTACGAGCAGTACTTC. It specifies CASSTTPTGAYEQYF.

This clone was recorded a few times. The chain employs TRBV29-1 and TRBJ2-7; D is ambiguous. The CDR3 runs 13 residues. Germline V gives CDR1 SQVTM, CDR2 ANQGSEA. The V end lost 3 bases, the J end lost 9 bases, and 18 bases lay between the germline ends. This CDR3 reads CSVDGSTSLGQYF. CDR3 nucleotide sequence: TGCAGCGTTGACGGCTCAACCTCCCTGGGGCAGTACTTC.

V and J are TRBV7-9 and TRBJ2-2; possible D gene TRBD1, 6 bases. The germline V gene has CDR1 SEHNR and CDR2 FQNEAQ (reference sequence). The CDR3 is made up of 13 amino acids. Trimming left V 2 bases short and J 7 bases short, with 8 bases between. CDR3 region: CASSLTGLGELFF. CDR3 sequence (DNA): TGTGCCAGCAGCTTAACAGGGCTCGGGGAGCTGTTTTTT.

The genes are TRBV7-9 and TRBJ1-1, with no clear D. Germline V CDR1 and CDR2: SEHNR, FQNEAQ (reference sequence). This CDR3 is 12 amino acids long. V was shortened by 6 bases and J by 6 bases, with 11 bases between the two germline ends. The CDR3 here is CASSMFGAEAFF. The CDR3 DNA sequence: TGTGCCAGCAGTATGTTTGGGGCTGAAGCTTTCTTT.

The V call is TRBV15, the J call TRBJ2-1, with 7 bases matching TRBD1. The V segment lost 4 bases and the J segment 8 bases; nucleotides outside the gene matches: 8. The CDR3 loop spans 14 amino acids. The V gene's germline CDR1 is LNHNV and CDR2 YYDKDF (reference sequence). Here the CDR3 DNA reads TGTGCCACCAGCACCCAGACAGGGATCCATGAGCAGTTCTTC. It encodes CATSTQTGIHEQFF. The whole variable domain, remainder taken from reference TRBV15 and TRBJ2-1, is DAMVIQNPRYQVTQFGKPVTLSCSQTLNHNVMYWYQQKSSQAPKLLFHYYDKDFNNEADTPDNFQSRRPNTSFCFLDIRSPGLGDTAMYLCATSTQTGIHEQFFGPGTRLTVL.

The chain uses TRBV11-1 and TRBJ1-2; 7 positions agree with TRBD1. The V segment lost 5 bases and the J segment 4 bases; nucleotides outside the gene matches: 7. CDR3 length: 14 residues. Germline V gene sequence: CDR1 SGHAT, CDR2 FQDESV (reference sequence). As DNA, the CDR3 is TGTGCCAGCAGCCATCTAGGGACAGTCTATGGCTACACCTTC. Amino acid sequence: CASSHLGTVYGYTF.

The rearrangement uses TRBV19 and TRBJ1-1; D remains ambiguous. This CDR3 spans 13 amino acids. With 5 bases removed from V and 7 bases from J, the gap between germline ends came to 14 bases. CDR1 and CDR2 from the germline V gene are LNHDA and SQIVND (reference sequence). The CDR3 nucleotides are TGTGCCAGTAGTTTGGGCTTTAACCGTGAAGCTTTCTTT. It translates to CASSLGFNREAFF.

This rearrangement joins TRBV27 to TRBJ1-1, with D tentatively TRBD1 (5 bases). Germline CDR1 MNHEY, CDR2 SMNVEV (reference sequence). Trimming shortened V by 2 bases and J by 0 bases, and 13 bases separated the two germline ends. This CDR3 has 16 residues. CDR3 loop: CASSLIGGALNTEAFF. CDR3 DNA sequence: TGTGCCAGCAGTTTAATCGGGGGAGCCTTGAACACTGAAGCTTTCTTT.

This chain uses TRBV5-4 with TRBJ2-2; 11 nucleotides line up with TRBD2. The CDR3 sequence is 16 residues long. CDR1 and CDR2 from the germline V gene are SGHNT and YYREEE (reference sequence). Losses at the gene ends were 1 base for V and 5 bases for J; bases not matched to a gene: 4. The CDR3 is CASSLNLAGGTGELFF. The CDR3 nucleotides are TGTGCCAGCAGCTTGAACCTAGCGGGGGGAACCGGGGAGCTGTTTTTT.

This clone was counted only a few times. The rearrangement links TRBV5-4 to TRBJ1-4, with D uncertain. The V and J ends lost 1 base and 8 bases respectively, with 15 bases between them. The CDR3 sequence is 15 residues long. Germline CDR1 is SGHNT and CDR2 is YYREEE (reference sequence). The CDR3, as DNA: TGTGCCAGCAGCTTGACACCCCGGGAGGAAGAAAAACTGTTTTTT. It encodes CASSLTPREEEKLFF. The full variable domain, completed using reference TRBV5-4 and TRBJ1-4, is ETGVTQSPTHLIKTRGQQVTLRCSSQSGHNTVSWYQQALGQGPQFIFQYYREEENGRGNFPPRFSGLQFPNYSSELNVNALELDDSALYLCASSLTPREEEKLFFGSGTQLSVL.